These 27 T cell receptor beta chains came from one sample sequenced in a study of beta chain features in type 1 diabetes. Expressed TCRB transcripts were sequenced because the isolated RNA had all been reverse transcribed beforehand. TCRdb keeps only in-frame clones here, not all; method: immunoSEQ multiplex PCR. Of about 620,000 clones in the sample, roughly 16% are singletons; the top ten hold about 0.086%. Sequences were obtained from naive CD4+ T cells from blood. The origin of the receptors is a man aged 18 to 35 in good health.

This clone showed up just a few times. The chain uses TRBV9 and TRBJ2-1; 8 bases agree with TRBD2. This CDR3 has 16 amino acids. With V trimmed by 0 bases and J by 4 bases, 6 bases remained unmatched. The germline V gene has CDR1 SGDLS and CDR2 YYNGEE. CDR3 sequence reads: CASSVDPRGEYNEQFF. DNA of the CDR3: TGTGCCAGCAGCGTAGATCCGCGGGGGGAATACAATGAGCAGTTCTTC.

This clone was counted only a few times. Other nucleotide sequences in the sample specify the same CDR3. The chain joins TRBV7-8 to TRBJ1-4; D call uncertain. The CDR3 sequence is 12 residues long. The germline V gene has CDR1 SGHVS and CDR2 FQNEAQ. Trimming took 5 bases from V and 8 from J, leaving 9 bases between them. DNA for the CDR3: TGTGCCAGCAGCATGACGGCCGAAAAACTGTTTTTT. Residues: CASSMTAEKLFF. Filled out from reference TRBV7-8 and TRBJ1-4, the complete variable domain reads GAGVSQSPRYKVAKRGQDVALRCDPISGHVSLFWYQQALGQGPEFLTYFQNEAQLDKSGLPSDRFFAERPEGSVSTLKIQRTQQEDSAVYLCASSMTAEKLFFGSGTQLSVL.

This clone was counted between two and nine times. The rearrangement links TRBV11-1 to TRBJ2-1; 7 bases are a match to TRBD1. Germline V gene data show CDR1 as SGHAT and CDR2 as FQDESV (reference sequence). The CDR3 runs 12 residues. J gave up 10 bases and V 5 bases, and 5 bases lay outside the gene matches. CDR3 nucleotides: TGTGCCAGCAGCCCCCAGGGGGACGAGCAGTTCTTC. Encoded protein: CASSPQGDEQFF. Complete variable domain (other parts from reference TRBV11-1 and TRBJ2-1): EAEVAQSPRYKITEKSQAVAFWCDPISGHATLYWYRQILGQGPELLVQFQDESVVDDSQLPKDRFSAERLKGVDSTLKIQPAELGDSAMYLCASSPQGDEQFFGPGTRLTVL.

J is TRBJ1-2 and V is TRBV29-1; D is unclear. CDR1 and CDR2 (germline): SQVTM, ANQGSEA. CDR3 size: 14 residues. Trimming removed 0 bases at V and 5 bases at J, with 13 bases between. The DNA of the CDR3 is TGCAGCGTTGAAGACACATCTTTTGGATATGGCTACACCTTC. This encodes CSVEDTSFGYGYTF.

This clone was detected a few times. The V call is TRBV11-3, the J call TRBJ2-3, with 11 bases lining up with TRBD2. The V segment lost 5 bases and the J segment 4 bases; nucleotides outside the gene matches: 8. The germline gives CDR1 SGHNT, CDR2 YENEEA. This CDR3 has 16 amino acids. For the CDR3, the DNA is TGTGCCAGCAGCCTCCAGACTAGCGGGAAACCAGATACGCAGTATTTT. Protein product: CASSLQTSGKPDTQYF.

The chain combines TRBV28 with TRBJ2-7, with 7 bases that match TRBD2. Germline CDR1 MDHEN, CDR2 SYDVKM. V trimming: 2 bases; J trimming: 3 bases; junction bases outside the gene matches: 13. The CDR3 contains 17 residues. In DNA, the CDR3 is TGTGCCAGCAGTTTAGCGGGAGTTCGAAAAAGGGGCTACGAGCAGTACTTC. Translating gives CASSLAGVRKRGYEQYF.

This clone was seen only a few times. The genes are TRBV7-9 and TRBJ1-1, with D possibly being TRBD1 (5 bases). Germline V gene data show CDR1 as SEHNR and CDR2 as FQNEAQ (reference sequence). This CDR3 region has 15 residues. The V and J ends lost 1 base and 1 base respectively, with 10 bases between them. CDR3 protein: CASSLVGDRNTEAFF. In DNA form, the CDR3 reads TGTGCCAGCAGCTTAGTAGGCGACAGGAACACTGAAGCTTTCTTT.

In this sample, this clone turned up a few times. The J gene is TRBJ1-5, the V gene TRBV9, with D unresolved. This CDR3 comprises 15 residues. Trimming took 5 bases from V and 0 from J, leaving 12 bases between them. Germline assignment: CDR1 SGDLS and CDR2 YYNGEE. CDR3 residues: CASSERGLSNQPQHF. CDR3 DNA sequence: TGTGCCAGCAGTGAACGGGGTCTTAGCAATCAGCCCCAGCATTTT. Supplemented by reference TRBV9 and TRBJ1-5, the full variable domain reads DSGVTQTPKHLITATGQRVTLRCSPRSGDLSVYWYQQSLDQGLQFLIQYYNGEERAKGNILERFSAQQFPDLHSELNLSSLELGDSALYFCASSERGLSNQPQHFGDGTRLSIL.

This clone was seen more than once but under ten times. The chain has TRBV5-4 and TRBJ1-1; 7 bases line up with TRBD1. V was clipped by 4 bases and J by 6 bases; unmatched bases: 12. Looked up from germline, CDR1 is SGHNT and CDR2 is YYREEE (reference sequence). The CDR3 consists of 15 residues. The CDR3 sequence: CASSPDRVYIAEAFF. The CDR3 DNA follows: TGTGCCAGCAGCCCTGACAGGGTTTATATCGCTGAAGCTTTCTTT. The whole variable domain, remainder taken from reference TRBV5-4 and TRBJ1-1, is ETGVTQSPTHLIKTRGQQVTLRCSSQSGHNTVSWYQQALGQGPQFIFQYYREEENGRGNFPPRFSGLQFPNYSSELNVNALELDDSALYLCASSPDRVYIAEAFFGQGTRLTVV.

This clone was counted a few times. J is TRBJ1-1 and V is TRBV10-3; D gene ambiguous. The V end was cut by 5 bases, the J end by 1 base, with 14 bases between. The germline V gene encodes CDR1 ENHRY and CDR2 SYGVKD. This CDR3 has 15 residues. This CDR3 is CAISTNGLPNTEAFF. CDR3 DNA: TGTGCCATCAGTACCAATGGGCTACCGAACACTGAAGCTTTCTTT.

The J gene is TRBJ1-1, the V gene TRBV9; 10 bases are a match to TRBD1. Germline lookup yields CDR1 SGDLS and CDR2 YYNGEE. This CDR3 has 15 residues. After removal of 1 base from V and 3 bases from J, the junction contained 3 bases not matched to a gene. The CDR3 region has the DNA TGTGCCAGCAGCGTAACAGGGACAGGGGACACTGAAGCTTTCTTT. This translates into CASSVTGTGDTEAFF.

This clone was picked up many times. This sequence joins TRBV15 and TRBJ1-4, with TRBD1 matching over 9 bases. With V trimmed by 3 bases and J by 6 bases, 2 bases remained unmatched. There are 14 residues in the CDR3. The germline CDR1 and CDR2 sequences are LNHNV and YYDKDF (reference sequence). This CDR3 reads CATSRGQGDEKLFF. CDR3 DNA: TGTGCCACCAGCAGGGGACAGGGAGATGAAAAACTGTTTTTT.

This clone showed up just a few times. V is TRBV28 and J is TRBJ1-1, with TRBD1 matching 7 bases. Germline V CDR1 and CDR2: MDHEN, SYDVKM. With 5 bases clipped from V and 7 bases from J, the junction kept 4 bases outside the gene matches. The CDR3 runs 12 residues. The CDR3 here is CASSPGQLEAFF. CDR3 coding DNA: TGTGCCAGCAGTCCGGGACAGCTTGAAGCTTTCTTT.

This CDR3 is CASSLYHRLGTIHTDTQYF. The CDR3 nucleotides read TGTGCCAGCAGCTTATACCACAGGTTAGGGACTATTCACACAGATACGCAGTATTTT. The V gene is TRBV7-2, the J gene TRBJ2-3; 7 bases map to TRBD2. The CDR3 spans 19 residues. The junction had 16 bases not matched to a gene; V was cut back by 2 bases and J by 2 bases. In germline, CDR1 is SGHTA, CDR2 FQGNSA.

The DNA of the CDR3 is TGTGCCAGCAGCCCTAAATTTGCCGATCCAAGATTAGTGACCCAGTACTTC. Its translation: CASSPKFADPRLVTQYF. J is TRBJ2-5 and V is TRBV7-6; D not resolved. Trimming shortened V by 5 bases and J by 7 bases, and 26 bases separated the two germline ends. This CDR3 is 17 amino acids long. Germline V lookup: CDR1 SGHVS, CDR2 FNYEAQ.

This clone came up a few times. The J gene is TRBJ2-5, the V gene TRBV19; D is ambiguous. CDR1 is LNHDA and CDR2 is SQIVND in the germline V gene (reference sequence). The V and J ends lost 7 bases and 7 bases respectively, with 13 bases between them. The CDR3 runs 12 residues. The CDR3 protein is CASTSSGRTQYF. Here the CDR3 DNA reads TGTGCCAGTACCTCCTCGGGCAGGACCCAGTACTTC.

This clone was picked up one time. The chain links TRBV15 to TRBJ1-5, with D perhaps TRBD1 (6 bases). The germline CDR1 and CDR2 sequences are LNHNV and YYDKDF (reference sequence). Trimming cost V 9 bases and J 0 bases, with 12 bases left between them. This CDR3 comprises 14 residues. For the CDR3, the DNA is TGTGCCACTTTGGACAGAAATAGCAATCAGCCCCAGCATTTT. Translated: CATLDRNSNQPQHF.

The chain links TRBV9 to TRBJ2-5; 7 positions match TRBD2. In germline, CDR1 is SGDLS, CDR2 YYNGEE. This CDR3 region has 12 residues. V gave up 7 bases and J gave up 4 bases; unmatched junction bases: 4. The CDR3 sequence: CASRGEGETQYF. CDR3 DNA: TGTGCCAGCCGAGGGGAGGGAGAGACCCAGTACTTC.

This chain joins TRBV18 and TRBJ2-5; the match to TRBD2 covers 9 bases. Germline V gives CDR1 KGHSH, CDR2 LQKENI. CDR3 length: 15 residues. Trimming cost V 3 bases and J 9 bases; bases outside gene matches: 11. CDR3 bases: TGTGCCAGCTCACCTGGGACTAGCTCCACACTGGCCCAGTACTTC. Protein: CASSPGTSSTLAQYF.

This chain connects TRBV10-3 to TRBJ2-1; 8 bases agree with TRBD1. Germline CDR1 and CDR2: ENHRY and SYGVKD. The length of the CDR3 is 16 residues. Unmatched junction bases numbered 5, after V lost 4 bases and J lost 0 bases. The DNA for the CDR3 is TGTGCCATCAGTGCCGAGGACAGGGACTCCTACAATGAGCAGTTCTTC. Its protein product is CAISAEDRDSYNEQFF.

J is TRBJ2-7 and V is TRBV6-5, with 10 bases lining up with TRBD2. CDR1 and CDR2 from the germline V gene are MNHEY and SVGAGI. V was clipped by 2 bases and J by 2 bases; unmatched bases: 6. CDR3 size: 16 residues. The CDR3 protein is CASSYGRTSGAYEQYF. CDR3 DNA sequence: TGTGCCAGCAGTTACGGGCGGACTAGCGGAGCCTACGAGCAGTACTTC.

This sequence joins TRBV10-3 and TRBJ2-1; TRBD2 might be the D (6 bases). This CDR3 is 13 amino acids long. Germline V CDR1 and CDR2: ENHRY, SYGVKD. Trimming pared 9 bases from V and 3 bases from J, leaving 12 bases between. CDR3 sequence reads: CAMSNGGYNEQFF. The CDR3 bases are TGTGCCATGTCCAACGGGGGCTACAATGAGCAGTTCTTC.

This chain's CDR3 is CASSQDWGRNTEAFF. In nucleotides, the CDR3 is TGCGCCAGCAGCCAAGATTGGGGGAGGAACACTGAAGCTTTCTTT. V gene TRBV4-3 combines with J gene TRBJ1-1; TRBD1 might be the D (5 bases). Trimming removed 0 bases from V and 1 base from J, with 9 bases in between. The germline V gene encodes CDR1 LGHNA and CDR2 YSLEER. CDR3 length: 15 residues.

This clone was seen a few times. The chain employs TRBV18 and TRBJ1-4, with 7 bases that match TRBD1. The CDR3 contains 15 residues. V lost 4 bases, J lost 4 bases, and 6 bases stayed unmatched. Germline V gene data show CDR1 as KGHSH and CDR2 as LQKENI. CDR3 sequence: CASSLGTDYNEKLFF. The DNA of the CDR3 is TGTGCCAGCTCACTCGGGACAGACTATAATGAAAAACTGTTTTTT.

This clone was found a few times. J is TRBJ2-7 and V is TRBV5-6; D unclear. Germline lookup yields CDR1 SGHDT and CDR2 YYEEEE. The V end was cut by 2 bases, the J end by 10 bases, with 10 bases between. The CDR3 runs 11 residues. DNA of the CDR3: TGTGCCAGCAGCTTTGAGTCAGGCCAGTACTTC. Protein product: CASSFESGQYF.

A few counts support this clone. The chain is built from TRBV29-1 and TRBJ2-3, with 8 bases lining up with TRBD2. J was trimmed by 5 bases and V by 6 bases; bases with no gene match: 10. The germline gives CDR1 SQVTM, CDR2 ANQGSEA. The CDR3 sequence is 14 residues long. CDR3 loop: CSVASGGAKDTQYF. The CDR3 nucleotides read TGCAGCGTAGCCTCCGGGGGGGCCAAAGATACGCAGTATTTT.

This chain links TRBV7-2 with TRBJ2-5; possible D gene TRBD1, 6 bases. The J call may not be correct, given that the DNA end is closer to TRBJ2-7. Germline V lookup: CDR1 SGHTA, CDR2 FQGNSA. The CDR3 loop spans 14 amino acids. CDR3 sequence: CASSRGQSSYEQYF. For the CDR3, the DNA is TGTGCCAGCAGTAGAGGACAGTCCTCCTACGAGCAGTACTTC.